This T cell receptor beta chain was obtained from a study of blood T cell repertoires in COVID-19. Study details: Some COVID-19 samples were acute and others convalescent; all came from the United States, Italy and Spain. Sample material is recorded as cDNA or gDNA derived from T cells, B-cell-depleted T cells, or PBMCs.

There are 14 residues in the CDR3. V trimming: 4 bases; J trimming: 0 bases; junction bases outside the gene matches: 2. CDR1 KGHSH and CDR2 LQKENI come from the germline V gene. Some clones are missing from TCRdb's copy, which holds only in-frame ones; the method was immunoSEQ multiplex PCR. The table shows some 150,000 clones, with roughly 90% occurring only once. The sample comprised peripheral blood. The receptor was derived from a man aged 60-69 years with acute or convalescent COVID-19. The chain is built from TRBV18 and TRBJ1-2, with TRBD1 matching over 7 bases. The CDR3 coding sequence is TGTGCCAGCTCACTGGGACAGCCTAACTATGGCTACACCTTC. Amino acid sequence: CASSLGQPNYGYTF.